The source of this TCR beta chain is a study of T cell clones after liver transplantation. Study summary: Three of eight recipients were HCV-positive; others had non-autoimmune, non-viral indications. Samples came pre-transplant, pre-randomization before withdrawal, and post-randomization after withdrawal ended. Study-wide results and limits: A larger donor-reactive than third-party decline suggested partial antigen-specific deletion.

Germline assignment: CDR1 SGDLS and CDR2 YYNGEE. The V segment lost 3 bases and the J segment 6 bases; nucleotides outside the gene matches: 5. CDR3 size: 14 residues. Details on this clone: Its matching antigen is unknown.

Generated by immunoSEQ multiplex PCR, the TCRdb table keeps only in-frame clones and is missing some. The sample holds some 70,000 clones, 75% to 90% seen once. This chain joins TRBV9 and TRBJ1-5; 8 bases map to TRBD1. This clonotype originated in a human donor who received a liver transplant. Sequences were derived from CD4+ T cells from blood, sampled before liver transplant. CDR3 residues: CASSDDRGSQPQHF. As DNA, the CDR3 is TGTGCCAGCAGCGATGACAGGGGATCTCAGCCCCAGCATTTT.